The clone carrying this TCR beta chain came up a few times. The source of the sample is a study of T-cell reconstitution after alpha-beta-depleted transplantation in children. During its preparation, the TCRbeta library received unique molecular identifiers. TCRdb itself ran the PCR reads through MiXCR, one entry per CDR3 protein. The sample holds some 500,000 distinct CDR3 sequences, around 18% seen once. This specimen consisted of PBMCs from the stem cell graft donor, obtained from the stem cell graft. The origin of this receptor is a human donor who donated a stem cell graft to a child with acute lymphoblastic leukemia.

CDR3 protein: CASSQSGTGGLNTEAFF. CDR3 nucleotides: TGCGCCAGCAGCCAATCCGGGACAGGGGGCCTGAACACTGAAGCTTTCTTT. The chain couples TRBV4-1 to TRBJ1-1; TRBD1 aligns across 12 bases. V trimming: 2 bases; J trimming: 0 bases; junction bases outside the gene matches: 4. The CDR3 runs to 17 residues. The germline gives CDR1 MGHRA, CDR2 YSYEKL.